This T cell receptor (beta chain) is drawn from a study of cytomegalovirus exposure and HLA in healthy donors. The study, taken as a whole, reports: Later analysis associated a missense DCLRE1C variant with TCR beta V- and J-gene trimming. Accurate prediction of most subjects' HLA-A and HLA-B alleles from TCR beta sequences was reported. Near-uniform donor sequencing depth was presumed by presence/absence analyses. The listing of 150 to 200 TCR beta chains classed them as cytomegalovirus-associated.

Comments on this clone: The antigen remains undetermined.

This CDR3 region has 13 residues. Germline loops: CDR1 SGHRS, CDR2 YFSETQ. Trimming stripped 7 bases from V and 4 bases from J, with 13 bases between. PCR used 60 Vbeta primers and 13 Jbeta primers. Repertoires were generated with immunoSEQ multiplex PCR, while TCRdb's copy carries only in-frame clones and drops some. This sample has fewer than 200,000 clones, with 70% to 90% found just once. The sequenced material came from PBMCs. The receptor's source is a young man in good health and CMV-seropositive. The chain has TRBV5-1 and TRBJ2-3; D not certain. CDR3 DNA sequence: TGCGCCAGCCTAGAGCAAGGCGCAGATACGCAGTATTTT. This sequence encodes CASLEQGADTQYF.